Presented here are 32 T cell receptor beta chains from one specimen sequenced in a study of cytomegalovirus exposure and HLA in healthy donors. Clones were sequenced by immunoSEQ multiplex PCR, and TCRdb holds only the in-frame ones, with some missing. The sample has roughly 62,000 clones, 90% to 95% seen once. The sample consisted of PBMCs. These receptors all come from a woman under 40 in good health and CMV-seronegative.

As DNA, the CDR3 is TGTGCCAGCAGCTTAGGGACAGACACTGAAGCTTTCTTT. Residues: CASSLGTDTEAFF. The V and J genes are TRBV7-9 and TRBJ1-1, with D perhaps TRBD1 (6 bases). The ends were cut back, 1 base at V and 3 bases at J, with 6 bases in the middle. Germline-derived CDR1 and CDR2 are SEHNR and FQNEAQ (reference sequence). CDR3 length: 13 residues. Complete variable domain (other parts from reference TRBV7-9 and TRBJ1-1): DTGVSQNPRHKITKRGQNVTFRCDPISEHNRLYWYRQTLGQGPEFLTYFQNEAQLEKSRLLSDRFSAERPKGSFSTLEIQRTEQGDSAMYLCASSLGTDTEAFFGQGTRLTVV.

The V and J genes are TRBV28 and TRBJ1-2; the D is unclear. Germline values: CDR1 MDHEN, CDR2 SYDVKM. Trimming took off 4 bases at V and 4 bases at J, with 7 bases between the two ends. The CDR3 length is 12 residues. The CDR3 nucleotides read TGTGCCAGCAGTTCAGATGGCTATGGCTACACCTTC. This encodes CASSSDGYGYTF.

This chain connects TRBV28 to TRBJ1-1; no reliable D call. The germline V gene encodes CDR1 MDHEN and CDR2 SYDVKM. The V and J ends lost 6 bases and 3 bases respectively, with 11 bases between them. The CDR3 loop spans 13 amino acids. CDR3: CASRRGVDTEAFF. CDR3 in DNA: TGTGCCAGCAGACGGGGAGTGGACACTGAAGCTTTCTTT.

This chain connects TRBV5-8 to TRBJ1-3, with D uncertain. In germline, CDR1 is SGHTS, CDR2 YDEGEE. CDR3 length: 14 amino acids. V lost 6 bases and J lost 0, with 10 bases in between. The CDR3 coding sequence is TGTGCCAGCACCCTACCCCTCTCTGGAAACACCATATATTTT. Protein product: CASTLPLSGNTIYF. The entire variable domain, with the rest obtained from reference TRBV5-8 and TRBJ1-3, is as follows: EAGVTQSPTHLIKTRGQQATLRCSPISGHTSVYWYQQALGLGLQFLLWYDEGEERNRGNFPPRFSGRQFPNYSSELNVNALELEDSALYLCASTLPLSGNTIYFGEGSWLTVV.

The rearrangement joins TRBV27 to TRBJ1-1; 11 nucleotides align to TRBD1. V lost 2 bases to trimming and J lost 2 bases; unmatched junction nucleotides: 7. Looked up from germline, CDR1 is MNHEY and CDR2 is SMNVEV (reference sequence). The CDR3 spans 17 residues. The CDR3 sequence: CASSLSGTGGRNTEAFF. In DNA form, the CDR3 reads TGTGCCAGCAGTTTAAGTGGGACAGGGGGAAGAAACACTGAAGCTTTCTTT.

The J gene is TRBJ2-1, the V gene TRBV7-9; 10 nucleotides agree with TRBD2. Germline CDR1 SEHNR, CDR2 FQNEAQ (reference sequence). This CDR3 has 15 amino acids. V lost 5 bases to trimming and J lost 8 bases; unmatched junction nucleotides: 9. The CDR3 DNA sequence: TGTGCCAGCAGCCCACCGGGACTAGCGTATTATGAGCAGTTCTTC. As protein: CASSPPGLAYYEQFF.

Only one count was recorded for this clone. This chain uses TRBV27 with TRBJ2-1; the match to TRBD1 covers 7 bases. This CDR3 is 15 amino acids long. Germline CDR1 and CDR2: MNHEY and SMNVEV (reference sequence). Unmatched junction bases numbered 4, after V lost 5 bases and J lost 0 bases. CDR3 nucleotides: TGTGCCAGCAGTCATCCAGGGGGCTCCTACAATGAGCAGTTCTTC. Encoded protein: CASSHPGGSYNEQFF.

The chain recombines TRBV28 with TRBJ2-5; D unclear. Germline V lookup: CDR1 MDHEN, CDR2 SYDVKM. With 3 bases removed from V and 3 bases from J, the gap between germline ends came to 11 bases. The CDR3 has 14 amino acids. This CDR3 reads CASSLSDNEETQYF. CDR3 in DNA: TGTGCCAGCAGTTTGTCAGACAATGAAGAGACCCAGTACTTC. Full variable domain (remainder filled in from reference TRBV28 and TRBJ2-5): DVKVTQSSRYLVKRTGEKVFLECVQDMDHENMFWYRQDPGLGLRLIYFSYDVKMKEKGDIPEGYSVSREKKERFSLILESASTNQTSMYLCASSLSDNEETQYFGPGTRLLVL.

The V call is TRBV9, the J call TRBJ1-3; D is uncertain. This CDR3 is built from 14 residues. V lost 4 bases and J 0 bases, leaving 8 bases between the germline ends. Germline V lookup: CDR1 SGDLS, CDR2 YYNGEE. In DNA, the CDR3 is TGTGCCAGCAGCTCAGGTTCCTCTGGAAACACCATATATTTT. It yields the protein CASSSGSSGNTIYF.

V and J are TRBV29-1 and TRBJ2-6, with 8 bases that match TRBD2. The CDR3 runs 17 residues. V lost 3 bases and J lost 1; bases outside the gene matches: 8. The germline V gene encodes CDR1 SQVTM and CDR2 ANQGSEA. The CDR3 reads CSVDPRGGISGANVLTF. In DNA, the CDR3 is TGCAGCGTTGATCCCCGGGGGGGGATATCTGGGGCCAACGTCCTGACTTTC.

The chain has TRBV7-9 and TRBJ2-7; 9 bases line up with TRBD1. Per germline, CDR1 SEHNR and CDR2 FQNEAQ (reference sequence). This CDR3 region has 16 residues. Trimming took 4 bases from V and 5 from J; bases not matched to a gene: 12. The CDR3 region is CASSSRGRDRVHEQYF. The CDR3 DNA sequence: TGTGCCAGCAGCTCCCGGGGGCGGGACAGGGTACACGAGCAGTACTTC.

J is TRBJ2-1 and V is TRBV23-1, with D unclear. TRBV23-1 is assigned to the ORF class and has an uncertain function. The CDR3 extends over 10 amino acids. The CDR3 spells CPPRIDEQFF. The CDR3 bases are TGCCCCCCGCGTATCGATGAGCAGTTCTTC.

The gene calls are TRBV19 and TRBJ1-3, with D possibly TRBD1 on 6 matching bases. V was trimmed by 6 bases and J by 0 bases, leaving 12 bases between them. This CDR3 is built from 15 residues. Germline V CDR1 and CDR2: LNHDA, SQIVND (reference sequence). The CDR3 nucleotides are TGTGCCAGTAGCCAGGGGTCCCGCTCTGGAAACACCATATATTTT. Amino acid sequence: CASSQGSRSGNTIYF.

J is TRBJ2-3 and V is TRBV7-9, with 14 bases lining up with TRBD2. The CDR3 has 15 residues. CDR1 is SEHNR and CDR2 is FQNEAQ in the germline V gene (reference sequence). Trimming cost V 7 bases and J 7 bases; bases outside gene matches: 7. This CDR3 reads CASTGTSGSSNTQYF. Here the CDR3 DNA reads TGTGCCAGCACCGGGACTAGCGGGAGTTCAAATACGCAGTATTTT.

This rearrangement joins TRBV6-5 to TRBJ2-7; 7 bases map to TRBD2. There are 15 residues in the CDR3. In germline, CDR1 is MNHEY, CDR2 SVGAGI. The V gene end was trimmed by 8 bases and the J gene end by 0 bases; junction bases not matched to a gene: 10. The CDR3 DNA reads TGTGCCAGCTCCGCTCCGGCGGGAGCCTCCTACGAGCAGTACTTC. Translating gives CASSAPAGASYEQYF.

The rearrangement uses TRBV5-6 and TRBJ2-7; the match to TRBD1 covers 10 bases. With V trimmed by 7 bases and J by 7 bases, 14 bases remained unmatched. In germline, CDR1 is SGHDT, CDR2 YYEEEE. The CDR3 contains 15 residues. This CDR3 is CASGTYGTGVEEQYF. CDR3 in DNA: TGTGCCAGCGGAACCTATGGGACAGGGGTGGAGGAGCAGTACTTC. Drawing the rest from reference TRBV5-6 and TRBJ2-7, the complete variable domain is DAGVTQSPTHLIKTRGQQVTLRCSPKSGHDTVSWYQQALGQGPQFIFQYYEEEERQRGNFPDRFSGHQFPNYSSELNVNALLLGDSALYLCASGTYGTGVEEQYFGPGTRLTVT.

This chain connects TRBV7-2 to TRBJ2-1; TRBD2 agrees at 14 bases. This CDR3 region has 18 residues. Germline V gene data show CDR1 as SGHTA and CDR2 as FQGNSA. V lost 4 bases, J lost 4 bases, and 9 bases stayed unmatched. The CDR3 here is CASSSHARTSGRYNEQFF. Here the CDR3 DNA reads TGTGCCAGCAGCTCGCACGCCCGGACTAGCGGGAGGTACAATGAGCAGTTCTTC.

DNA for the CDR3: TGCGCCAGCAGCTTGGGCCTAGCGGGAGGTTTCGACGAGCAGTACTTC. Protein product: CASSLGLAGGFDEQYF. The chain recombines TRBV5-1 with TRBJ2-7, with 11 bases lining up with TRBD2. Germline values: CDR1 SGHRS, CDR2 YFSETQ. The CDR3 covers 16 residues. J gave up 5 bases and V 0 bases, and 7 bases lay outside the gene matches.

This clone was picked up one time. The chain links TRBV9 to TRBJ2-4; 9 bases match TRBD1. The germline gives CDR1 SGDLS, CDR2 YYNGEE. CDR3 length: 15 amino acids. V dropped 3 bases and J dropped 6; count of bases not matched to a gene: 7. In DNA form, the CDR3 reads TGTGCCAGCAGCGCGCTACCGGGACAGGGAAACATTCAGTACTTC. Its protein is CASSALPGQGNIQYF. The entire variable domain, with the rest obtained from reference TRBV9 and TRBJ2-4, is as follows: DSGVTQTPKHLITATGQRVTLRCSPRSGDLSVYWYQQSLDQGLQFLIQYYNGEERAKGNILERFSAQQFPDLHSELNLSSLELGDSALYFCASSALPGQGNIQYFGAGTRLSVL.

The CDR3 spells CASSLIETSGLDNEQFF. CDR3 bases: TGTGCCAGCAGCCTTATTGAGACTAGCGGGTTGGACAATGAGCAGTTCTTC. The chain links TRBV14 to TRBJ2-1; 10 bases align to TRBD2. CDR1 is SGHDN and CDR2 is FVKESK in the germline V gene. The length of the CDR3 is 17 residues. The junction had 11 bases not matched to a gene; V was cut back by 4 bases and J by 5 bases.

J is TRBJ1-2 and V is TRBV7-2, with D perhaps matching TRBD1 (5 bases). Germline V gene sequence: CDR1 SGHTA, CDR2 FQGNSA. V lost 9 bases and J lost 8, with 22 bases in between. The CDR3 runs to 14 residues. CDR3 residues: CARYGRGASYGYTF. In DNA form, the CDR3 reads TGTGCCAGGTATGGGAGGGGCGCGTCTTACGGCTACACCTTC.

This clone has just a few counts. The chain is built from TRBV6-1 and TRBJ2-4; D unclear. Trimming left V 6 bases short and J 9 bases short, with 12 bases between. This CDR3 spans 12 amino acids. Germline CDR1 and CDR2: MNHNS and SASEGT. In DNA form, the CDR3 reads TGTGCCAGCAGAACGTCCGGTAGCATTCAGTACTTC. This sequence encodes CASRTSGSIQYF.

The count of this clone is one. The J gene is TRBJ2-7, the V gene TRBV27; D might be TRBD2 (6 bases). This CDR3 region has 14 residues. Germline loops: CDR1 MNHEY, CDR2 SMNVEV (reference sequence). Deletions cut 7 bases from V and 2 bases from J, with 15 bases between. CDR3 amino acids: CASKVGSGAYEQYF. CDR3 DNA sequence: TGTGCCAGCAAGGTCGGGAGTGGCGCCTACGAGCAGTACTTC.

The chain combines TRBV9 with TRBJ1-2, with TRBD1 as a possible D gene (6 bases). With 0 bases removed from V and 1 base from J, the gap between germline ends came to 10 bases. This CDR3 is 15 amino acids long. Germline loops: CDR1 SGDLS, CDR2 YYNGEE. The CDR3 DNA is TGTGCCAGCAGCGTAGGTGGGACAAGTAACTATGGCTACACCTTC. This gives the protein CASSVGGTSNYGYTF.

The chain uses TRBV4-1 and TRBJ2-1; D is possibly TRBD2 (5 bases). Germline V lookup: CDR1 MGHRA, CDR2 YSYEKL. There are 16 residues in the CDR3. Trimming pared 2 bases from V and 4 bases from J, leaving 15 bases between. Here the CDR3 DNA reads TGCGCCAGCAGCCAAAATAGCGCCGGGCTATACAATGAGCAGTTCTTC. Translation gives CASSQNSAGLYNEQFF.

The rearrangement links TRBV27 to TRBJ1-1; tentatively, D is TRBD1 (6 bases). V lost 5 bases and J 1 base, leaving 8 bases between the germline ends. Germline values: CDR1 MNHEY, CDR2 SMNVEV (reference sequence). CDR3 size: 13 residues. The CDR3 region is CASSTGTNTEAFF. The CDR3 region has the DNA TGTGCCAGCAGTACAGGGACGAACACTGAAGCTTTCTTT.

This clone has just one count. The chain recombines TRBV6-4 with TRBJ2-1, with a tentative D call TRBD2 (6 bases). Per the germline V gene, CDR1 is MRHNA and CDR2 is SNTAGT. With 3 bases removed from V and 4 bases from J, the gap between germline ends came to 28 bases. There are 20 residues in the CDR3. DNA for the CDR3: TGTGCCAGCAGTGATAGGACTAATCAGCGGGTGGAGGCCAGGTACAATGAGCAGTTCTTC. Its protein product is CASSDRTNQRVEARYNEQFF.

This chain connects TRBV19 to TRBJ2-2; D not certain. Germline lookup yields CDR1 LNHDA and CDR2 SQIVND (reference sequence). Trimming pared 2 bases from V and 9 bases from J, leaving 10 bases between. This CDR3 is 13 amino acids long. The CDR3 reads CASSIQVRRELFF. As DNA, the CDR3 is TGTGCCAGTAGTATACAGGTTCGGAGGGAGCTGTTTTTT.

The V call is TRBV2, the J call TRBJ2-1; 11 bases fit TRBD2. V dropped 9 bases and J dropped 4; count of bases not matched to a gene: 14. This CDR3 comprises 17 residues. Germline V gene lookup returns CDR1 SNHLY and CDR2 FYNNEI. CDR3 amino acids: CASPLSGTSGKYNEQFF. The CDR3 DNA follows: TGTGCCAGTCCACTGTCCGGGACTAGCGGAAAGTACAATGAGCAGTTCTTC.

J is TRBJ1-1 and V is TRBV28, with 7 bases matching TRBD1. The CDR3 runs to 12 residues. Trimming cost V 5 bases and J 11 bases; bases outside gene matches: 8. Germline V lookup: CDR1 MDHEN, CDR2 SYDVKM. The CDR3 here is CASSPTGLRAFF. The CDR3 DNA reads as TGTGCCAGCAGTCCGACAGGGTTACGGGCTTTCTTT. Combining the CDR3 with reference TRBV28 and TRBJ1-1 gives the whole variable domain DVKVTQSSRYLVKRTGEKVFLECVQDMDHENMFWYRQDPGLGLRLIYFSYDVKMKEKGDIPEGYSVSREKKERFSLILESASTNQTSMYLCASSPTGLRAFFGQGTRLTVV.

V gene TRBV19 combines with J gene TRBJ1-4; tentative D call: TRBD1 (6 bases). Germline-derived CDR1 and CDR2 are LNHDA and SQIVND (reference sequence). V was pared by 2 bases and J by 8 bases, with 15 bases between. The CDR3 sequence is 15 residues long. As DNA, the CDR3 is TGTGCCAGTAGTATATTCCAGGGGCCTTGGGAAAAACTGTTTTTT. This codes for CASSIFQGPWEKLFF.

The chain links TRBV29-1 to TRBJ2-4, with 13 bases matching TRBD2. Germline CDR1 is SQVTM and CDR2 is ANQGSEA. The V and J ends lost 6 bases and 8 bases, in that order; junction bases with no gene match: 7. The CDR3 runs to 14 residues. CDR3 loop: CSVRTSGGRDIQYF. In DNA form, the CDR3 reads TGCAGCGTGAGGACTAGCGGGGGAAGAGACATTCAGTACTTC.